The clone carrying this TCR beta chain was picked up many times. The data belong to a study of metastatic and nonmetastatic thyroid tumors. No patient had received any treatment before thyroid surgery. The CDR3 has 13 residues. Germline V gene sequence: CDR1 MNHNS, CDR2 SASEGT. V lost 3 bases to trimming and J lost 8 bases, with 10 bases between them. TCRdb recomputed clones from the PCR reads via MiXCR. The data show more than 70,000 clones, around 7.8% seen once. The receptor was isolated from a female donor with papillary thyroid cancer or a benign thyroid nodule (not recorded which). Some clones in this sample may be carry-over from other donors' samples. V is TRBV6-1 and J is TRBJ1-4; D remains ambiguous. The sequencing sample was made of blood. CDR3 coding DNA: TGTGCCAGCAGTGAGATCCGTGGGGAAAAACTGTTTTTT. Its protein is CASSEIRGEKLFF.